The sequence of this T cell receptor (beta chain) was determined in a study of shared clonotypes between healthy human individuals. Broader study findings: Only blood underwent sampling, and tissue repertoires likely differ.

Ten immunoSEQ deep assay plates held the unsorted PBMC DNA. This table comes from immunoSEQ multiplex PCR, and its TCRdb copy is limited to in-frame clones, with some not included. The table lists 500,000 to 650,000 clones, around three quarters of them singletons, with 12% in the top ten. This CDR3 comprises 14 residues. The germline CDR1 and CDR2 sequences are WSHSY and SAAADI. V was shortened by 0 bases and J by 2 bases, with 7 bases between the two germline ends. With respect to this clone: What it binds is unknown.

All participating donors were Caucasian adults from Nashville, Tennessee. The sample taken for sequencing was PBMCs. The sequence derives from a woman aged 40 to 55 in good health. Some clones in this sample may be carry-over from other donors' samples. V is TRBV10-2 and J is TRBJ1-1; a possible D gene is TRBD1 (6 bases). The CDR3 sequence is CASSESGTNTEAFF. The CDR3 nucleotides are TGCGCCAGCAGTGAGTCCGGGACAAACACTGAAGCTTTCTTT.